A selection of T cell receptor beta chains follows, all from one sample in a study of siplizumab effects on memory and regulatory T cells. The assay was immunoSEQ multiplex PCR, and TCRdb's table has in-frame clones only and misses some. This table holds roughly 120,000 clones, about 94% found once. The specimen sequenced was non-Treg CD4+ T cells sorted from blood. The source is a human donor in good health. CDR3s include the opening cysteine and the closing phenylalanine or tryptophan. D genes are given only for firm matches. Clone size is not always given. Where it is, it says once, few, many or a class for expanded clones.

>TRBV6-5|-|13|-|TRBJ1-1
TGTGCCAGCAGCCGACAGGAGGTCGCTGAAGCTTTCTTT
CASSRQEVAEAFF
>TRBV28|-|14|TRBD2|TRBJ2-7
TGTGCCAGCGGTAAGACTAGCGGGAACTACGAGCAGTACTTC
CASGKTSGNYEQYF
>TRBV5-6|-|16|-|TRBJ1-4
TGTGCCAGCAGCGGAGACGCGGGACTGACTAATGAAAAACTGTTTTTT
CASSGDAGLTNEKLFF
>TRBV19|once|16|TRBD2|TRBJ2-3
TGTGCCAGTAGTAGCCCGACTAGCGGGGGGGCAGATACGCAGTATTTT
CASSSPTSGGADTQYF
>TRBV10-3|-|15|-|TRBJ2-3
TGTGCCATCGGGCCCCGGGGTTCCGTCACAGATACGCAGTATTTT
CAIGPRGSVTDTQYF
>TRBV5-4|-|15|TRBD1|TRBJ1-2
TGTGCCAGCAGCTTGGCCGGACAGGGGGCCTATGGCTACACCTTC
CASSLAGQGAYGYTF
>TRBV18|-|16|TRBD2|TRBJ2-5
TGTGCCAGCTCGTCTAGACTAGCCGGGTACCAAGAGACCCAGTACTTC
CASSSRLAGYQETQYF
>TRBV27|-|14|-|TRBJ2-5
TGTGCCAGCAGTTTAAGACAGGCTCAAGAGACCCAGTACTTC
CASSLRQAQETQYF
>TRBV5-1|once|13|-|TRBJ1-5
TGCGCCAGCAGCTTATCTAGCAATCAGCCCCAGCATTTT
CASSLSSNQPQHF
>TRBV19|-|13|-|TRBJ2-7
TGTGCCAGCTCACTCGATAGAGACTACGAGCAGTACTTC
CASSLDRDYEQYF
>TRBV7-2|-|14|-|TRBJ1-1
TGTGCCAGCAGTTACGGGGGGGCGCGGACTGAAGCTTTCTTT
CASSYGGARTEAFF
>TRBV7-2|-|17|-|TRBJ1-3
TGTGCCAGCAGCCCGCGGACGGGCCAATACTCTGGAAACACCATATATTTT
CASSPRTGQYSGNTIYF
>TRBV6-1|-|14|-|TRBJ2-3
TGTGCCAGCATATTAACCAGAGTCACAGATACGCAGTATTTT
CASILTRVTDTQYF
>TRBV6-1|-|14|TRBD2|TRBJ2-3
TGTGCCGGGGGTCGCGGGGGGGCCGTAGATACGCAGTATTTT
CAGGRGGAVDTQYF
>TRBV5-4|-|15|-|TRBJ2-1
TGTGCCAGCAGCTCCGTCTCGTCGGGGTACAATGAGCAGTTCTTC
CASSSVSSGYNEQFF
>TRBV28|-|15|-|TRBJ2-1
TGTGCCAGCAGTTCACAGGGACACAACAACAATGAGCAGTTCTTC
CASSSQGHNNNEQFF
>TRBV5-8|-|16|-|TRBJ1-1
TGTGCCAGCAGCTTTGGGCCAGGCTCGAAGAACACTGAAGCTTTCTTT
CASSFGPGSKNTEAFF